The entry below gives a single T cell receptor beta chain sequence along with its context. The target antigen is unknown. Germline CDR1 and CDR2: WNHNN and SYGVQD (reference sequence). CDR3 length: 13 residues. Trimming removed 7 bases from V and 6 bases from J, with 16 bases in between. The sample originates from a study of a mutant IDH1 vaccine in newly diagnosed glioma. The time point is: baseline, week 1 (first vaccination visit). The sample's treatment: pre-vaccination baseline after standard-of-care therapy. Generated by immunoSEQ multiplex PCR, the TCRdb table keeps only in-frame clones and is missing some. Altogether roughly 38,000 clones are present, around 82% being singletons, with the ten largest covering 7.5% to 10%. General study results and limits: Most patients, approximately 92%, showed vaccine-induced immune responses.

The specimen was PBMCs, collected from a glioma patient treated with radiotherapy, temozolomide or both. The sequence was collected from a man in his forties or fifties with glioma. Some clones in this sample may be carry-over from other donors' samples. The gene calls are TRBV10-1 and TRBJ2-7; weak D call: TRBD1 (6 bases). The CDR3 bases are TGCGCCAGCACCCCTCGGACAGCCGGCGAGCAGTACTTC. Protein sequence: CASTPRTAGEQYF.